The clone carrying this TCR beta chain was picked up one time. What it recognizes is unknown. Sequenced by immunoSEQ multiplex PCR; TCRdb stores in-frame clones only, minus some. There are roughly 81,000 clones in the sample; over 90% occur only once, and under 3% lies in the top ten. J was trimmed by 5 bases and V by 4 bases; bases with no gene match: 3. The CDR3 loop spans 13 amino acids. From germline, CDR1 is SGHDN and CDR2 FVKESK. This entry is derived from a study of PD-1 blockade in classical Hodgkin lymphoma. Turning to the study itself: Patients were dosed intravenously with nivolumab at 3 mg/kg every 2 weeks.

Study conclusions and caveats: CD4+ TCR diversity, unlike CD8+, climbed significantly by C4D1. No one has yet defined what causes the repertoire differences, which may be disease activity or prior therapy. Patients with a complete response exhibited baseline diversity comparable to newly diagnosed patients.

Each patient relapsed following autologous stem cell transplantation, and prior brentuximab vedotin exposure differed. Sample: peripheral blood mononuclear cells (PBMCs), taken before the second cycle of nivolumab. The rearrangement links TRBV14 to TRBJ1-2; TRBD1 matches at 8 bases. The TCR originated in a human donor with classical Hodgkin lymphoma. The CDR3 DNA follows: TGTGCCAGCAGCCGGACAGGGCCGTATGGCTACACCTTC. Encoded protein: CASSRTGPYGYTF.